This TCR beta chain derives from a study of blood T cell repertoires in COVID-19. A single count supports this clone. This CDR3 contains 14 residues. Looked up from germline, CDR1 is SGHRS and CDR2 is YFSETQ. Trimming cost V 3 bases and J 5 bases, with 15 bases left between them. Profiling relied on immunoSEQ multiplex PCR, and the TCRdb table lists in-frame clones only, not all of them. The profile shows 250,000 to 400,000 clones, under 90% of them singletons. Sequencing input: peripheral blood. This chain joins TRBV5-1 and TRBJ2-7; D may be TRBD1 (6 bases). This clonotype was sampled from a woman in her twenties or thirties with COVID-19, enrolled during active disease. CDR3 sequence (DNA): TGCGCCAGCAGCTCCACAGGGCTTGCCAACGAGCAGTACTTC. It codes for CASSSTGLANEQYF. Full variable domain (remainder filled in from reference TRBV5-1 and TRBJ2-7): KAGVTQTPRYLIKTRGQQVTLSCSPISGHRSVSWYQQTPGQGLQFLFEYFSETQRNKGNFPGRFSGRQFSNSRSEMNVSTLELGDSALYLCASSSTGLANEQYFGPGTRLTVT.